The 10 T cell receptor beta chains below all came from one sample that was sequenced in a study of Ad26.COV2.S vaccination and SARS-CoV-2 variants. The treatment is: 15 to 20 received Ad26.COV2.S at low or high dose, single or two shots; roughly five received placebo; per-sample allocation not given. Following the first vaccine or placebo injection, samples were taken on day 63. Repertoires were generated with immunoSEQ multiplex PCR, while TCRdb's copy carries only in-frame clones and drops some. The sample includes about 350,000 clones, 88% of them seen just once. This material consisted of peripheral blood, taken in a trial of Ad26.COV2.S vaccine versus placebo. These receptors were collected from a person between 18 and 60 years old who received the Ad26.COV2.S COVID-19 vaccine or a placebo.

CDR3 residues: CASSFQDNEKLFF. Written as DNA, the CDR3 is TGTGCCAGCAGCTTCCAGGATAATGAAAAACTGTTTTTT. This chain uses TRBV7-9 with TRBJ1-4; D not resolved. This CDR3 has 13 amino acids. Germline loops: CDR1 SEHNR, CDR2 FQNEAQ (reference sequence). The V end was cut by 3 bases, the J end by 4 bases, with 6 bases between.

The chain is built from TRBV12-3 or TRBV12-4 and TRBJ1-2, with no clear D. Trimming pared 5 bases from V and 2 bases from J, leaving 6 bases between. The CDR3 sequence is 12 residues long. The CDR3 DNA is TGTGCCAGCAGTGTCTACAACTATGGCTACACCTTC. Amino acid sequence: CASSVYNYGYTF.

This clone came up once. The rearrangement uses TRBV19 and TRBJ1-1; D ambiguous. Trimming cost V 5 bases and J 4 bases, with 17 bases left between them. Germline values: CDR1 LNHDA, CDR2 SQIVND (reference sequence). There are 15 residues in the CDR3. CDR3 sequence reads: CASSPSESRSTEAFF. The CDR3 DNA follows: TGTGCCAGTAGTCCCTCTGAGTCGAGGAGCACTGAAGCTTTCTTT.

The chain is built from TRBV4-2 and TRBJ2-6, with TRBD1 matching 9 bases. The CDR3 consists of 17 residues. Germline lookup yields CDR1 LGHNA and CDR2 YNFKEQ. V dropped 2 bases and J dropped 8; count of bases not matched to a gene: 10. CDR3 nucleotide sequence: TGTGCCAGCAGCCAAACCGGGACAGGGAAAGAGTCCAACGTCCTGACTTTC. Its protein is CASSQTGTGKESNVLTF.

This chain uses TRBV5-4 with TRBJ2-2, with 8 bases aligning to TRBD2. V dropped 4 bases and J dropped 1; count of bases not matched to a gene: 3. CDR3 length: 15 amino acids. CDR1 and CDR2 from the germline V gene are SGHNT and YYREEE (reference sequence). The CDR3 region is CASSRGLENTGELFF. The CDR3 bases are TGTGCCAGCAGCAGGGGACTAGAGAACACCGGGGAGCTGTTTTTT.

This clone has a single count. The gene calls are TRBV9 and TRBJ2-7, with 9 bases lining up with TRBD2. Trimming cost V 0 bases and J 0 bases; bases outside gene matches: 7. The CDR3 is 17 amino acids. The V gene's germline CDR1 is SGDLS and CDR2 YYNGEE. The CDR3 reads CASSVGSSGRSSYEQYF. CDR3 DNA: TGTGCCAGCAGCGTAGGTAGTAGCGGGAGAAGCTCCTACGAGCAGTACTTC.

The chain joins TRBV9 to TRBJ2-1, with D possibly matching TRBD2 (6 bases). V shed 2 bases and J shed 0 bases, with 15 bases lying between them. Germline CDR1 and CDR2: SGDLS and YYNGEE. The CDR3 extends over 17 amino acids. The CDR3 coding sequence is TGTGCCAGCAGCGTCGCGGGACTCGGAAGCTCCTACAATGAGCAGTTCTTC. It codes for CASSVAGLGSSYNEQFF.

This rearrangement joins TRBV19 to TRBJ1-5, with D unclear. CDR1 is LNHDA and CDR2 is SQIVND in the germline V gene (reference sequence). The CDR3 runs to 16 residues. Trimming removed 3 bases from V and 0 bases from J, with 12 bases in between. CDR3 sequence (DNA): TGTGCCAGTAGTATCTCGGCTCCCTTTAGCAATCAGCCCCAGCATTTT. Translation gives CASSISAPFSNQPQHF. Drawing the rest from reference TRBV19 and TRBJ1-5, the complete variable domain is DGGITQSPKYLFRKEGQNVTLSCEQNLNHDAMYWYRQDPGQGLRLIYYSQIVNDFQKGDIAEGYSVSREKKESFPLTVTSAQKNPTAFYLCASSISAPFSNQPQHFGDGTRLSIL.

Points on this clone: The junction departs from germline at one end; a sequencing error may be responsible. The DNA of the CDR3 is TGTGCCAGCAGCTTTGTCCGGGACCTTGCGCTCTTC. It encodes CASSFVRDLALF. The gene calls are TRBV11-2 and TRBJ2-7; D tentatively fits TRBD1 or TRBD2 (5 bases each). The CDR3 runs to 12 residues. Germline V gene data show CDR1 as SGHAT and CDR2 as FQNNGV.

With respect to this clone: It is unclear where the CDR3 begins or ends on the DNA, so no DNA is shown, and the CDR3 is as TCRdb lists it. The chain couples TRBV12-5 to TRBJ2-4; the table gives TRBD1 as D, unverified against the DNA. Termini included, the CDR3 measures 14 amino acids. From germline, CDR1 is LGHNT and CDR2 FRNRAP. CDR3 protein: CASGFLAAKNIQYF.